The 18 T cell receptor beta chains in this list originate from one sample, sequenced in a study of cytomegalovirus exposure and HLA in healthy donors. The PCR used 60 Vbeta and 13 Jbeta primers. The repertoire was sequenced with immunoSEQ multiplex PCR; TCRdb's copy has only in-frame clones and lacks some. The table shows approximately 220,000 clones, with 80% to 90% occurring only once. Sequenced input: PBMCs. Receptors were obtained from a man aged 25-45 years in good health and CMV-seronegative.

The chain uses TRBV10-2 and TRBJ1-6; 7 positions agree with TRBD1. CDR1 and CDR2 (germline): WSHSY, SAAADI. The CDR3 sequence is 17 residues long. Losses at the gene ends were 4 bases for V and 1 base for J; bases not matched to a gene: 7. CDR3 amino acids: CASSATLTGSYNSPLHF. CDR3 DNA: TGCGCCAGCAGTGCGACTTTGACAGGGTCCTATAATTCACCCCTCCACTTT.

J is TRBJ2-5 and V is TRBV11-2; 9 bases align to TRBD1. The V gene's germline CDR1 is SGHAT and CDR2 FQNNGV. This CDR3 has 17 amino acids. V was pared by 2 bases and J by 3 bases, with 10 bases of the junction left unmatched. In DNA, the CDR3 is TGTGCCAGCAGCTTACGTTACGGACAGGGGCGAGAAGAGACCCAGTACTTC. Amino acid sequence: CASSLRYGQGREETQYF.

The chain couples TRBV27 to TRBJ2-7; possible D gene TRBD2, 5 bases. The CDR3 is made up of 15 amino acids. The germline gives CDR1 MNHEY, CDR2 SMNVEV (reference sequence). V was trimmed by 6 bases and J by 4 bases, leaving 19 bases between them. CDR3 sequence: CASRRGYDSAYEQYF. In DNA, the CDR3 is TGTGCCAGCAGACGCGGGTATGACTCTGCGTACGAGCAGTACTTC.

The chain combines TRBV9 with TRBJ2-1, with 7 bases that match TRBD2. The junction had 8 bases not matched to a gene; V was cut back by 0 bases and J by 14 bases. CDR1 and CDR2 from the germline V gene are SGDLS and YYNGEE. CDR3 size: 13 residues. CDR3 DNA: TGTGCCAGCAGCGTAGAGGGAGGGAGGGAAGAGTTCTTC. Translating gives CASSVEGGREEFF.

This clone occurred a few times. The chain uses TRBV11-3 and TRBJ1-1; D remains unclear. CDR3 length: 13 amino acids. V dropped 1 base and J dropped 1 base, with 4 bases sitting between them. Germline V gene sequence: CDR1 SGHNT, CDR2 YENEEA. The CDR3 reads CASSLAKNTEAFF. The CDR3 region has the DNA TGTGCCAGCAGCTTAGCAAAGAACACTGAAGCTTTCTTT.

The CDR3 coding sequence is TGTGCCAGCAGCTTGGGCAGGGGGCGGGGAGGCACCTTC. The encoded protein is CASSLGRGRGGTF. The V call is TRBV5-6, the J call TRBJ1-2; TRBD1 matches at 8 bases. V lost 0 bases and J lost 13; bases outside the gene matches: 8. There are 13 residues in the CDR3. CDR1 is SGHDT and CDR2 is YYEEEE in the germline V gene. The whole variable domain, filled in from reference TRBV5-6 and TRBJ1-2, reads DAGVTQSPTHLIKTRGQQVTLRCSPKSGHDTVSWYQQALGQGPQFIFQYYEEEERQRGNFPDRFSGHQFPNYSSELNVNALLLGDSALYLCASSLGRGRGGTFGSGTRLTVV.

This chain uses TRBV6-1 with TRBJ1-1; TRBD1 is a possible D gene (5 bases). Germline CDR1 MNHNS, CDR2 SASEGT. The length of the CDR3 is 12 residues. V shed 4 bases and J shed 7 bases, with 10 bases lying between them. The CDR3 sequence is CASSGGGIEAFF. CDR3 sequence (DNA): TGTGCCAGCAGTGGGGGGGGGATTGAAGCTTTCTTT.

This clone showed up just a few times. The gene calls are TRBV5-1 and TRBJ2-5; TRBD1 agrees at 8 bases. Trimming cost V 4 bases and J 1 base; bases outside gene matches: 12. This CDR3 has 17 residues. The V gene's germline CDR1 is SGHRS and CDR2 YFSETQ. The DNA for the CDR3 is TGCGCCAGCAGCCCCGGACAGGGACCCTTTTTCCAAGAGACCCAGTACTTC. Its protein product is CASSPGQGPFFQETQYF.

The rearrangement links TRBV28 to TRBJ1-1; TRBD1 might be the D (5 bases). CDR3 size: 12 residues. Germline-derived CDR1 and CDR2 are MDHEN and SYDVKM. The V end lost 7 bases, the J end lost 5 bases, and 11 bases lay between the germline ends. The CDR3 loop reads CASKSGVTEAFF. CDR3 sequence (DNA): TGTGCCAGCAAGTCGGGGGTTACTGAAGCTTTCTTT. Full variable domain (rest looked up from reference TRBV28 and TRBJ1-1): DVKVTQSSRYLVKRTGEKVFLECVQDMDHENMFWYRQDPGLGLRLIYFSYDVKMKEKGDIPEGYSVSREKKERFSLILESASTNQTSMYLCASKSGVTEAFFGQGTRLTVV.

The chain employs TRBV7-6 and TRBJ1-1; 10 bases fit TRBD1. The V and J ends lost 2 bases and 3 bases, in that order; junction bases with no gene match: 6. Germline V CDR1 and CDR2: SGHVS, FNYEAQ. The CDR3 runs to 16 residues. The CDR3 DNA is TGTGCCAGCAGCTTATACGACAGGGGGCGCGACACTGAAGCTTTCTTT. It translates to CASSLYDRGRDTEAFF. Drawing the rest from reference TRBV7-6 and TRBJ1-1, the complete variable domain is GAGVSQSPRYKVTKRGQDVALRCDPISGHVSLYWYRQALGQGPEFLTYFNYEAQQDKSGLPNDRFSAERPEGSISTLTIQRTEQRDSAMYRCASSLYDRGRDTEAFFGQGTRLTVV.

This clone was recorded only once. The genes are TRBV6-5 and TRBJ2-3; D call uncertain. The germline gives CDR1 MNHEY, CDR2 SVGAGI. The CDR3 consists of 14 residues. Trimming removed 2 bases at V and 6 bases at J, with 12 bases between. In nucleotides, the CDR3 is TGTGCCAGCAGTTACCCTGGGCGTGGGGATACGCAGTATTTT. Amino acids: CASSYPGRGDTQYF.

The rearrangement links TRBV5-1 to TRBJ1-1; D uncertain. The CDR3 length is 13 residues. Trimming stripped 1 base from V and 2 bases from J, with 6 bases between. Germline values: CDR1 SGHRS, CDR2 YFSETQ. This CDR3 reads CASSLLINTEAFF. The CDR3, as DNA: TGCGCCAGCAGCTTGTTAATTAACACTGAAGCTTTCTTT.

The chain carries TRBV15 and TRBJ2-7, with D unclear. Trimming pared 0 bases from V and 8 bases from J, leaving 5 bases between. This CDR3 has 11 residues. CDR1 and CDR2 from the germline V gene are LNHNV and YYDKDF (reference sequence). The CDR3 is CATSRDRQQYF. DNA of the CDR3: TGTGCCACCAGCAGAGACAGGCAGCAGTACTTC.

The chain combines TRBV18 with TRBJ2-7, with 9 bases that match TRBD1. V gave up 3 bases and J gave up 5 bases; unmatched junction bases: 11. This CDR3 comprises 16 residues. Looked up from germline, CDR1 is KGHSH and CDR2 is LQKENI. The DNA of the CDR3 is TGTGCCAGCTCACCCAAGTCCGCGGACAGGGGCGACGAGCAGTACTTC. It codes for CASSPKSADRGDEQYF.

Concerning this clone: One end of the junction is discordant with germline, which a read error may explain. J is TRBJ2-6 and V is TRBV6-6, with 8 positions matching TRBD2. The germline V gene has CDR1 MNHNY and CDR2 SVGAGI (reference sequence). The CDR3 has 15 residues. The chain's CDR3 is CASSYGARGASVLTF. The CDR3 bases are TGTGCCAGCAGTTACGGGGCGCGGGGGGCCAGCGTCCTGACTTTC.

This clone turned up a few times. The V and J genes are TRBV7-2 and TRBJ2-3; 9 bases fit TRBD1. Germline V gene sequence: CDR1 SGHTA, CDR2 FQGNSA. The CDR3 is 16 amino acids. With V trimmed by 5 bases and J by 0 bases, 6 bases remained unmatched. The CDR3 is CASSPRQGGSTDTQYF. The CDR3 nucleotides are TGTGCCAGCAGCCCGCGACAGGGGGGGAGCACAGATACGCAGTATTTT.

The J gene is TRBJ2-1, the V gene TRBV4-1; TRBD2 agrees at 7 bases. V lost 3 bases to trimming and J lost 2 bases; unmatched junction nucleotides: 7. Germline CDR1 MGHRA, CDR2 YSYEKL. The CDR3 is 16 amino acids. The CDR3 is CASSQGAGPPYNEQFF. For the CDR3, the DNA is TGCGCCAGCAGCCAGGGAGCGGGGCCGCCCTACAATGAGCAGTTCTTC.

The gene calls are TRBV10-3 and TRBJ2-7; no reliable D call. Germline loops: CDR1 ENHRY, CDR2 SYGVKD. Trimming cost V 4 bases and J 4 bases, with 20 bases left between them. The CDR3 totals 16 residues. The CDR3 loop reads CAISGDLPLIQYEQYF. The CDR3 coding sequence is TGTGCCATCAGTGGCGATCTCCCACTCATCCAATACGAGCAGTACTTC.